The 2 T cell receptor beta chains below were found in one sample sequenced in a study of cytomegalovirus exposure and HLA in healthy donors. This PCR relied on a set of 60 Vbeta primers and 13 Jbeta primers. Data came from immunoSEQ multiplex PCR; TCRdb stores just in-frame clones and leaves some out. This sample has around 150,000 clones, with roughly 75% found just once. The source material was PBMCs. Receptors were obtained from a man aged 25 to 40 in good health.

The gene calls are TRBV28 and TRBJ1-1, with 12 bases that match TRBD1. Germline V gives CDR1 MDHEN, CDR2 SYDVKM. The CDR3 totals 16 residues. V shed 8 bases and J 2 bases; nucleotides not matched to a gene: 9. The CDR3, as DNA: TGTGCCAGCTTTGGGACAGGGGGCCAGGTAAACACTGAAGCTTTCTTT. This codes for CASFGTGGQVNTEAFF.

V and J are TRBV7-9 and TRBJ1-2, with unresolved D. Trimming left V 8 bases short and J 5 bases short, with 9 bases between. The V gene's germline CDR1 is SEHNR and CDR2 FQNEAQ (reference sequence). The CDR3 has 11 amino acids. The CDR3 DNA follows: TGTGCCAGCCGCGGGGTTTATGGCTACACCTTC. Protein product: CASRGVYGYTF.